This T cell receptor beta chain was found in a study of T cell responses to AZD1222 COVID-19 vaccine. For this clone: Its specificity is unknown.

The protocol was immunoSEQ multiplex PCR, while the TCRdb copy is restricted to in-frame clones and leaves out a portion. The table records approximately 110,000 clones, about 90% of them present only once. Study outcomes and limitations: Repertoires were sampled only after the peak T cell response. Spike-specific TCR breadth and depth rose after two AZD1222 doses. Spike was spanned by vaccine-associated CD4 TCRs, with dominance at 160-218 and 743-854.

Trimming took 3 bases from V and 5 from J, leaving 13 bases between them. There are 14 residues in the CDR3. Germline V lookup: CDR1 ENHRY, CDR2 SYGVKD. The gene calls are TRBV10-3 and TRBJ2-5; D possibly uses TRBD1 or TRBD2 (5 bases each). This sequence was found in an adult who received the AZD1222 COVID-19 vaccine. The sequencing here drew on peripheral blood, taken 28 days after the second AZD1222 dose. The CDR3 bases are TGTGCCATCAGTGACGGACTGGGGGTGGAGACCCAGTACTTC. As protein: CAISDGLGVETQYF.